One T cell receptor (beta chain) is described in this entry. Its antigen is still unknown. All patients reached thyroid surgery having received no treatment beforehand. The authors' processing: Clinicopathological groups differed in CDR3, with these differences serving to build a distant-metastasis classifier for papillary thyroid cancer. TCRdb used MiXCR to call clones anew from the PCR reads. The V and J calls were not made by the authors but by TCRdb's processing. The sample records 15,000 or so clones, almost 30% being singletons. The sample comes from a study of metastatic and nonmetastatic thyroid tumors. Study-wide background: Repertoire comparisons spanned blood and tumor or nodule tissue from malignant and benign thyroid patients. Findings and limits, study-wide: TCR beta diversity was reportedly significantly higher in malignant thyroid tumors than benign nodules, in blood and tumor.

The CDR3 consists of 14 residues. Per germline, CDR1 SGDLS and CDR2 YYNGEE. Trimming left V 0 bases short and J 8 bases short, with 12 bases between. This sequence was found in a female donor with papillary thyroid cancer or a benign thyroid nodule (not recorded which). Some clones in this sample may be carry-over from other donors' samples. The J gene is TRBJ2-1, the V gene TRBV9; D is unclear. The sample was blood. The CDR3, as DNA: TGTGCCAGCAGCGTAGGTCCCCGGCGATATGAGCAGTTCTTC. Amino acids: CASSVGPRRYEQFF.